This T cell receptor (beta chain) was obtained from a study of graft-versus-host responses after intestinal transplantation. The overall study: Recipients had multivisceral, liver-intestinal, or isolated intestinal transplants. Each patient got anti-thymocyte globulin induction, then tacrolimus and steroids for approximately three years. Findings of the study overall: Graft-versus-host to host-versus-graft clonal ratios in allografts were high in patients with graft-donor T cell macrochimerism. Recipient bone marrow held GvH clones, some seen earlier in ileum or blood.

The repertoire was sequenced with immunoSEQ multiplex PCR; TCRdb's copy has only in-frame clones and lacks some. The sample records some 100,000 clones, approximately 90% being singletons. There are a few counts of this clone. What it binds is unknown. CDR3 length: 15 amino acids. Germline CDR1 reads MGHRA; CDR2 reads YSYEKL. The V gene lost 4 bases and the J gene lost 0 bases, with 12 bases spanning the gap. The clonotype was recovered from a human donor who was the organ donor for an intestinal transplant. The specimen was unstimulated CD8+ T cells sorted from spleen or lymph node cells, collected before transplant. The V gene is TRBV4-1, the J gene TRBJ1-2, with D possibly TRBD1 on 6 matching bases. The CDR3 DNA reads TGCGCCAGCAGCCCCACAGGGCCATCTAACTATGGCTACACCTTC. Translating gives CASSPTGPSNYGYTF.